Sequencing of this T cell receptor (beta chain) was carried out in a study of OX40 agonist ivuxolimab in advanced cancers. This clone has only one observation. CDR1 MDHEN and CDR2 SYDVKM come from the germline V gene. The germline V and J ends were trimmed by 4 bases and 4 bases, with 11 bases remaining between them. This CDR3 is 14 amino acids long. TCRdb's copy holds only in-frame clones and misses some; the assay was immunoSEQ multiplex PCR. Of 95,000 to 150,000 clones listed, approximately 92% are singletons. Specimen: CD4+ or CD8+ T cells sorted from blood, collected in a trial of the OX40 agonist ivuxolimab. The chain employs TRBV28 and TRBJ1-5, with a weak D call TRBD1 (6 bases). The sequence came from an adult with an advanced solid tumor such as melanoma, head and neck, liver or kidney cancer. CDR3 DNA sequence: TGTGCCAGCAGTTCCTTAGACAGGAATCAGCCCCAGCATTTT. As protein: CASSSLDRNQPQHF.